Shown below are 9 T cell receptor beta chains from a single sample sequenced in a study of blood T cell repertoires in COVID-19. Using immunoSEQ multiplex PCR, the repertoire was profiled, and TCRdb retains in-frame clones only, with some absent. In the table there are 150,000 to 200,000 clones, around 80% of which are singletons. Sequences were obtained from peripheral blood. Every receptor here comes from a woman between 65 and 79 years old with COVID-19, enrolled during active disease.

This chain links TRBV2 with TRBJ1-2; D gene ambiguous. CDR3 length equals 15 residues. CDR1 SNHLY and CDR2 FYNNEI come from the germline V gene. V was cut by 6 bases and J by 0 bases, with 14 bases left in between. The CDR3: CASSEEVLSNYGYTF. The CDR3 coding sequence is TGTGCCAGCAGCGAGGAGGTCTTGTCTAACTATGGCTACACCTTC. The whole variable domain, filled in from reference TRBV2 and TRBJ1-2, reads EPEVTQTPSHQVTQMGQEVILRCVPISNHLYFYWYRQILGQKVEFLVSFYNNEISEKSEIFDDQFSVERPDGSNFTLKIRSTKLEDSAMYFCASSEEVLSNYGYTFGSGTRLTVV.

This clone was seen a handful of times. The V call is TRBV7-2, the J call TRBJ2-7; D unclear. With 5 bases removed from V and 5 bases from J, the gap between germline ends came to 10 bases. Germline CDR1 and CDR2: SGHTA and FQGNSA. The CDR3 runs 12 residues. Here the CDR3 reads CASSPLRNEQYF. CDR3 DNA: TGTGCCAGCAGCCCACTAAGGAACGAGCAGTACTTC.

This clone was observed at least ten times. V and J are TRBV30 and TRBJ1-3, with TRBD1 matching 8 bases. CDR1 GTSNPN and CDR2 SVGIG come from the germline V gene (reference sequence). The CDR3 runs 14 residues. Unmatched junction bases numbered 7, after V lost 2 bases and J lost 7 bases. DNA of the CDR3: TGTGCCTGGAGTTTGGACAGGGTGGGGAACACCATATATTTT. This translates into CAWSLDRVGNTIYF.

The chain combines TRBV9 with TRBJ1-5; D call uncertain. V was clipped by 0 bases and J by 2 bases, with 15 bases between them. Germline-derived CDR1 and CDR2 are SGDLS and YYNGEE. The CDR3 is 17 residues long. Here the CDR3 reads CASSVEPGNFGNQPQHF. The CDR3 DNA reads TGTGCCAGCAGCGTAGAACCCGGGAATTTCGGCAATCAGCCCCAGCATTTT.

The rearrangement uses TRBV6-1 and TRBJ2-1; D gene uncertain. Germline CDR1 MNHNS, CDR2 SASEGT. Trimming left V 0 bases short and J 0 bases short, with 15 bases between. The CDR3 is 18 amino acids. CDR3 region: CASSEALQARSSYNEQFF. CDR3 in DNA: TGTGCCAGCAGTGAAGCGCTTCAGGCTCGTAGCTCCTACAATGAGCAGTTCTTC.

The chain recombines TRBV30 with TRBJ1-1; a weak D match, TRBD1 (5 bases). The CDR3 is 15 residues long. The germline V gene has CDR1 GTSNPN and CDR2 SVGIG (reference sequence). V was trimmed by 5 bases and J by 5 bases, leaving 21 bases between them. Here the CDR3 DNA reads TGTGCCTGGGGGGCGTCAGGGAGGGGAAAGACTGAAGCTTTCTTT. Protein product: CAWGASGRGKTEAFF.

The chain employs TRBV27 and TRBJ1-6; 7 nucleotides match TRBD1. The CDR3 is 14 amino acids. V shed 4 bases and J 9 bases; nucleotides not matched to a gene: 6. Germline CDR1 reads MNHEY; CDR2 reads SMNVEV (reference sequence). The CDR3 spells CASSSTGKGSPLHF. The DNA of the CDR3 is TGTGCCAGCAGTTCGACAGGGAAGGGTTCACCCCTCCACTTT.

For the CDR3, the DNA is TGCGCCAGCAGCGGACAGAACTATGGCTACACCTTC. As protein: CASSGQNYGYTF. The chain couples TRBV5-1 to TRBJ1-2; weak D call: TRBD1 (6 bases). The germline V gene encodes CDR1 SGHRS and CDR2 YFSETQ. There are 12 residues in the CDR3. V lost 4 bases to trimming and J lost 2 bases, with 6 bases between them.

The chain couples TRBV7-9 to TRBJ1-3, with 7 nucleotides matching TRBD1. Per germline, CDR1 SEHNR and CDR2 FQNEAQ (reference sequence). The CDR3 contains 16 residues. J gave up 1 base and V 5 bases, and 8 bases lay outside the gene matches. The CDR3 DNA follows: TGTGCCAGCAGCCTGTATTCGGGACAGTCTGGAAACACCATATATTTT. This translates into CASSLYSGQSGNTIYF.